A single sample is the source of the 27 T cell receptor beta chains below, sequenced in a study of blood T cells in healthy people across ages. Primers used in a second PCR of about 6 to 11 cycles were a sample-barcoded 5' primer and a J-beta primer mix. TCRdb re-analysed the 5' RACE reads in MiXCR, keeping a single row per CDR3 protein. The repertoire consists of over a million distinct CDR3 sequences, with 40% to 50% occurring once and the leading ten covering 6.5% to 10%. Material: blood. These receptor sequences come from a woman between 18 and 29 years old in good health.

This clonotype has just a few counts. The gene calls are TRBV24-1 and TRBJ2-1; tentative D call: TRBD1 (6 bases). Trimming removed 8 bases at V and 2 bases at J, with 9 bases between. Per the germline V gene, CDR1 is KGHDR and CDR2 is SFDVKD. This CDR3 has 13 residues. CDR3 region: CATINRAYNEQFF. CDR3 sequence (DNA): TGTGCCACCATAAACAGGGCCTACAATGAGCAGTTCTTC.

A note on this clonotype: A single base separates this from a much larger clone, so it may be a read error. This chain joins TRBV29-1 and TRBJ2-3; 13 bases line up with TRBD2. Germline CDR1 SQVTM, CDR2 ANQGSEA. The CDR3 sequence is 15 residues long. This chain's CDR3 is CGVARTSGRQYTQYF. Written as DNA, the CDR3 is TGCGGCGTTGCGAGGACTAGCGGGAGACAGTATACGCAGTATTTT.

This clonotype was seen once. The V and J genes are TRBV21-1 and TRBJ2-4; TRBD1 was called by the table and not checked on the DNA. The J call may be in error: the DNA end matches TRBJ2-7 better. TRBV21-1 is shown as a pseudogene. CDR3 size: 18 residues. CDR3 protein: CASPLFRTGKEYDSEQYF. CDR3 DNA sequence: TGTGCCAGCCCTCTCTTTAGGACCGGGAAAGAGTACGATTCCGAGCAGTACTTC.

In its sample, this clonotype was seen a few times. The chain uses TRBV6-1 and TRBJ2-1, with D possibly TRBD1 on 6 matching bases. The CDR3 sequence is 12 residues long. V was cut by 7 bases and J by 3 bases, with 7 bases left in between. Germline loops: CDR1 MNHNS, CDR2 SASEGT. The CDR3 DNA reads as TGTGCCAGCAAGGACAGCTACAATGAGCAGTTCTTC. It codes for CASKDSYNEQFF.

The rearrangement links TRBV21-1 to TRBJ2-1. TRBV21-1 constitutes a pseudogene. This CDR3 is 16 amino acids long. The CDR3: CASSMGKVGTDNEQFF. The CDR3 nucleotides read TGTGCCAGCAGCATGGGGAAGGTTGGTACAGACAATGAGCAGTTCTTC.

This clonotype came up once. The gene calls are TRBV6-2 or TRBV6-3 and TRBJ1-4; tentative D call: TRBD1 (6 bases). Trimming removed 10 bases from V and 8 bases from J, with 20 bases in between. Germline-derived CDR1 and CDR2 are MNHEY and SVGEGT. The CDR3 spans 14 residues. CDR3 protein: CATGMGAAGEKLFF. DNA for the CDR3: TGTGCCACCGGAATGGGGGCTGCAGGAGAAAAACTGTTTTTT.

This clonotype occurred a few times. The J gene is TRBJ2-5, the V gene TRBV11-2; D ambiguous. Looked up from germline, CDR1 is SGHAT and CDR2 is FQNNGV. The V and J ends lost 5 bases and 2 bases respectively, with 6 bases between them. This CDR3 spans 12 amino acids. CDR3 DNA sequence: TGTGCCAGCAGCAAGATGCAAGAGACCCAGTACTTC. Translated, it gives CASSKMQETQYF.

The V call is TRBV6-5, the J call TRBJ2-5; either TRBD1 or TRBD2 may supply D (6 bases each). Germline V gene data show CDR1 as MNHEY and CDR2 as SVGAGI. V lost 7 bases and J lost 11, with 17 bases in between. The CDR3 totals 12 residues. As DNA, the CDR3 is TGTGCCAGCAAGGGGGGTGGGGATGAGCAGTACTTC. The encoded protein is CASKGGGDEQYF.

J is TRBJ2-7 and V is TRBV7-2; TRBD1 aligns across 7 bases. CDR1 and CDR2 from the germline V gene are SGHTA and FQGNSA. V lost 3 bases and J lost 4; bases outside the gene matches: 9. The length of the CDR3 is 15 residues. CDR3 region: CASSFRGQGRYEQYF. Written as DNA, the CDR3 is TGTGCCAGCAGCTTTAGGGGGCAGGGCAGATACGAGCAGTACTTC.

This clonotype was detected a few times. The rearrangement joins TRBV27 to TRBJ2-7; D may be TRBD1 (6 bases). Germline V CDR1 and CDR2: MNHEY, SMNVEV (reference sequence). CDR3 size: 15 residues. V dropped 3 bases and J dropped 3 bases, with 15 bases sitting between them. In nucleotides, the CDR3 is TGTGCCAGCAGTTTCTTGGGACACGGATACTACGAGCAGTACTTC. As protein: CASSFLGHGYYEQYF.

The chain employs TRBV20-1 and TRBJ2-2, with D tentatively TRBD1 or TRBD2 (5 bases each). The CDR3 has 18 residues. Trimming removed 7 bases at V and 5 bases at J, with 29 bases between. Germline assignment: CDR1 DFQATT and CDR2 SNEGSKA (reference sequence). The CDR3 sequence is CSVGRPPRAGAKTGELFF. CDR3 nucleotides: TGCAGTGTTGGACGGCCCCCACGGGCCGGGGCTAAGACCGGGGAGCTGTTTTTT.

This sequence joins TRBV25-1 and TRBJ2-7; the D gene is possibly TRBD1 (6 bases). Germline V gene lookup returns CDR1 MGHDK and CDR2 SYGVNS. The CDR3 spans 14 residues. V was clipped by 3 bases and J by 3 bases, with 12 bases between them. The CDR3 DNA reads as TGTGCCAGCAGTGATTCTTCAGGGGTCTACGAGCAGTACTTC. As protein: CASSDSSGVYEQYF.

This clonotype was detected once. This rearrangement joins TRBV19 to TRBJ2-3, with D possibly TRBD1 on 5 matching bases. The CDR3 consists of 14 residues. Trimming removed 5 bases at V and 3 bases at J, with 12 bases between. Germline V gene lookup returns CDR1 LNHDA and CDR2 SQIVND (reference sequence). This chain's CDR3 is CASSFARATDTQYF. DNA of the CDR3: TGTGCCAGTAGTTTCGCCAGGGCGACAGATACGCAGTATTTT.

The chain couples TRBV7-2 to TRBJ2-1; 8 bases map to TRBD2. There are 16 residues in the CDR3. The junction had 8 bases not matched to a gene; V was cut back by 2 bases and J by 5 bases. Germline V gene data show CDR1 as SGHTA and CDR2 as FQGNSA. CDR3 bases: TGTGCCAGCAGCTTATTAGCGGGGTGGGGTCACAATGAGCAGTTCTTC. Protein sequence: CASSLLAGWGHNEQFF. Combining the CDR3 with reference TRBV7-2 and TRBJ2-1 gives the whole variable domain GAGVSQSPSNKVTEKGKDVELRCDPISGHTALYWYRQSLGQGLEFLIYFQGNSAPDKSGLPSDRFSAERTGGSVSTLTIQRTQQEDSAVYLCASSLLAGWGHNEQFFGPGTRLTVL.

In this sample, this clonotype turned up a few times. The V and J genes are TRBV12-3 or TRBV12-4 and TRBJ1-2; 8 nucleotides line up with TRBD1. After removal of 6 bases from V and 4 bases from J, the junction contained 10 bases not matched to a gene. This CDR3 has 15 residues. Written as DNA, the CDR3 is TGTGCCAGCAGCCCTAAAGGACAGGGTGGCTATGGCTACACCTTC. This encodes CASSPKGQGGYGYTF.

V usage is TRBV28 and J usage is TRBJ2-1; TRBD2 might be the D (7 bases). Trimming cost V 2 bases and J 9 bases, with 17 bases left between them. The CDR3 runs to 15 residues. CDR1 and CDR2 from the germline V gene are MDHEN and SYDVKM. CDR3 nucleotides: TGTGCCAGCAGTTTAGGTTTGGGGGGGGGCGGTGAGCAGTTCTTC. Its protein product is CASSLGLGGGGEQFF.

J is TRBJ2-1 and V is TRBV25-1, with 8 bases matching TRBD1. This CDR3 spans 16 amino acids. Trimming took 2 bases from V and 13 from J; bases not matched to a gene: 16. From germline, CDR1 is MGHDK and CDR2 SYGVNS. CDR3 sequence: CASSEGAGGYEETQFF. In nucleotides, the CDR3 is TGTGCCAGCAGTGAAGGGGCAGGGGGCTATGAAGAGACCCAGTTCTTC.

This clonotype was observed a handful of times. The rearrangement uses TRBV29-1 and TRBJ2-7; 10 bases match TRBD2. Germline assignment: CDR1 SQVTM and CDR2 ANQGSEA. Losses at the gene ends were 6 bases for V and 4 bases for J; bases not matched to a gene: 9. The CDR3 sequence is 14 residues long. The CDR3: CSVVWASGGYEQYF. CDR3 in DNA: TGCAGCGTGGTATGGGCTAGCGGGGGTTACGAGCAGTACTTC.

The chain links TRBV7-2 to TRBJ1-2, with 7 bases fitting TRBD1. There are 14 residues in the CDR3. CDR1 and CDR2 (germline): SGHTA, FQGNSA. The ends lost 4 bases at V and 6 bases at J; junction bases unmatched: 8. The CDR3 nucleotides are TGTGCCAGCAGCTCGAGGACCGGGACAGATGGCTACACCTTC. Translation gives CASSSRTGTDGYTF.

This clonotype has only a few counts. V is TRBV3-1 and J is TRBJ2-1, with 11 bases aligning to TRBD2. CDR1 LGHDT and CDR2 YNNKEL come from the germline V gene (reference sequence). The CDR3 is made up of 16 amino acids. J gave up 6 bases and V 2 bases, and 6 bases lay outside the gene matches. The CDR3 protein is CASSQRASGGINEQFF. The DNA for the CDR3 is TGTGCCAGCAGCCAACGAGCTAGCGGGGGGATCAATGAGCAGTTCTTC.

This chain links TRBV7-2 with TRBJ2-1; TRBD2 matches at 9 bases. This CDR3 region has 16 residues. The V gene's germline CDR1 is SGHTA and CDR2 FQGNSA. The trim removed 1 base at V and 9 bases at J, leaving 10 bases unmatched. CDR3 loop: CASSLVIAGVNGEQFF. The CDR3 DNA is TGTGCCAGCAGCTTAGTCATAGCGGGAGTAAACGGTGAGCAGTTCTTC.

V and J are TRBV12-5 and TRBJ2-1; TRBD1 or TRBD2 may be the D gene (6 bases each). The end of the DNA aligns better with TRBJ2-7, so the J call may be wrong. The CDR3 spans 15 residues. Germline V CDR1 and CDR2: LGHNT, FRNRAP. The CDR3 region is CASGLEGGSYNEQYF. The CDR3 DNA is TGTGCTAGTGGTTTGGAGGGGGGCTCCTACAATGAGCAGTACTTC.

This chain links TRBV30 with TRBJ1-2; no reliable D call. The CDR3 length is 10 residues. Between the trimmed V and J ends, which lost 6 bases and 5 bases, there was a span of 7 bases. The V gene's germline CDR1 is GTSNPN and CDR2 SVGIG (reference sequence). CDR3 coding DNA: TGTGCCTGCCAAGGGTATGGCTACACCTTC. Translating it yields CACQGYGYTF.

This chain joins TRBV6-2 or TRBV6-3 and TRBJ2-5, with 7 bases identical to TRBD2. The V and J ends lost 11 bases and 11 bases, in that order; junction bases with no gene match: 20. The CDR3 spans 14 residues. The germline V gene has CDR1 MNHEY and CDR2 SVGEGT. CDR3 in amino acids: CALGPSGITDEQYF. CDR3 DNA sequence: TGTGCCTTAGGGCCCAGCGGGATTACAGATGAGCAGTACTTC.

The V gene is TRBV30, the J gene TRBJ2-3; 10 bases agree with TRBD2. The CDR3 contains 16 residues. Germline assignment: CDR1 GTSNPN and CDR2 SVGIG (reference sequence). V was clipped by 3 bases and J by 4 bases; unmatched bases: 10. As DNA, the CDR3 is TGTGCCTGGAGATTTCTAGCGGGAGACGAGGCAGATACGCAGTATTTT. Translated: CAWRFLAGDEADTQYF.

The chain is built from TRBV28 and TRBJ2-5, with 9 nucleotides matching TRBD2. After removal of 3 bases from V and 0 bases from J, the junction contained 2 bases not matched to a gene. The CDR3 is 15 amino acids. The germline V gene has CDR1 MDHEN and CDR2 SYDVKM. For the CDR3, the DNA is TGTGCCAGCAGTTTCCTAGCGGGGAACCAAGAGACCCAGTACTTC. It is translated as CASSFLAGNQETQYF.

The chain couples TRBV7-6 to TRBJ1-2; D is ambiguous. The length of the CDR3 is 20 residues. Trimming cost V 5 bases and J 4 bases, with 32 bases left between them. Per the germline V gene, CDR1 is SGHVS and CDR2 is FNYEAQ. The CDR3 DNA reads as TGTGCCAGCAGCCAAATTGGGCAGAAGTACGACCAACTGACTACCTATGGCTACACCTTC. The encoded protein is CASSQIGQKYDQLTTYGYTF.